What follows are 5 T cell receptor beta chains derived from one specimen sequenced in a study of blood T cell repertoires in COVID-19. Some clones are missing from TCRdb's copy, which holds only in-frame ones; the method was immunoSEQ multiplex PCR. The table has around 240,000 clones, 80% to 90% seen once. The sample was PBMCs or T cells enriched from blood (not recorded which). The receptors stem from a man in his fifties who had been exposed to COVID-19.

The V gene is TRBV18, the J gene TRBJ2-7, with D tentatively TRBD1 (6 bases). CDR1 is KGHSH, CDR2 LQKENI, per germline. The length of the CDR3 is 11 residues. The V and J ends lost 6 bases and 6 bases respectively, with 9 bases between them. The CDR3 loop reads CASSQQGEQYF. The CDR3, as DNA: TGTGCCAGCTCCCAACAGGGCGAGCAGTACTTC.

The chain couples TRBV6-5 to TRBJ1-5; 7 bases align to TRBD1. Germline CDR1 reads MNHEY; CDR2 reads SVGAGI. CDR3 length: 15 residues. The V and J ends lost 5 bases and 1 base, in that order; junction bases with no gene match: 5. In DNA, the CDR3 is TGTGCCAGCAGTCCATCCAGGGGGAGCAATCAGCCCCAGCATTTT. Encoded protein: CASSPSRGSNQPQHF.

This clone was picked up one time. Other DNA sequences of this sample code for an identical CDR3. The rearrangement links TRBV12-3 or TRBV12-4 to TRBJ1-1; possible D gene TRBD1, 5 bases. This CDR3 has 13 residues. The V end lost 3 bases, the J end lost 4 bases, and 9 bases lay between the germline ends. CDR3 protein: CASSFSGGTEAFF. The CDR3 DNA follows: TGTGCCAGCAGTTTTAGCGGGGGCACTGAAGCTTTCTTT.

V gene TRBV3-1 (or the pseudogene TRBV3-2) combines with J gene TRBJ2-1, with TRBD2 matching over 9 bases. The CDR3 is 16 residues long. J was trimmed by 4 bases and V by 4 bases; bases with no gene match: 8. From germline, CDR1 is LGHDT and CDR2 YNNKEL (reference sequence). The CDR3 coding sequence is TGTGCCAGCAGCCGTCCCGGGACTAGCCATTACAATGAGCAGTTCTTC. It specifies CASSRPGTSHYNEQFF.

The V gene is TRBV14, the J gene TRBJ2-7, with 8 bases that match TRBD1. The CDR3 runs to 15 residues. V lost 1 base, J lost 9 bases, and 11 bases stayed unmatched. From germline, CDR1 is SGHDN and CDR2 FVKESK. CDR3 bases: TGTGCCAGCAGCCAAGCTTCAGGGGGCTTAGCAGGGCAGTACTTC. Its protein product is CASSQASGGLAGQYF.